The source of this T cell receptor beta chain is a study of T cell responses to AZD1222 COVID-19 vaccine. The V and J ends lost 3 bases and 5 bases respectively, with 14 bases between them. CDR1 is LNHDA, CDR2 SQIVND, per germline (reference sequence). The CDR3 length is 15 residues. Concerning this clone: Antigen specificity is unknown.

Study-wide results and limits: Nearly half of unique spike-specific TCRs reportedly avoided B.1.351 and B.1.1.7 mutated regions.

Clones were sequenced by immunoSEQ multiplex PCR, and TCRdb holds only the in-frame ones, with some missing. The sample yields approximately 64,000 clones, under 95% seen once. The rearrangement uses TRBV19 and TRBJ2-1; a possible D gene is TRBD2 (6 bases). This clonotype was obtained from an adult who received the MenACWY meningococcal vaccine as a control. The specimen comprised peripheral blood, sampled 28 days after the second dose of the MenACWY control vaccine. CDR3 residues: CASSIVISGDNEQFF. CDR3 in DNA: TGTGCCAGTAGTATTGTGATTAGCGGAGACAATGAGCAGTTCTTC.